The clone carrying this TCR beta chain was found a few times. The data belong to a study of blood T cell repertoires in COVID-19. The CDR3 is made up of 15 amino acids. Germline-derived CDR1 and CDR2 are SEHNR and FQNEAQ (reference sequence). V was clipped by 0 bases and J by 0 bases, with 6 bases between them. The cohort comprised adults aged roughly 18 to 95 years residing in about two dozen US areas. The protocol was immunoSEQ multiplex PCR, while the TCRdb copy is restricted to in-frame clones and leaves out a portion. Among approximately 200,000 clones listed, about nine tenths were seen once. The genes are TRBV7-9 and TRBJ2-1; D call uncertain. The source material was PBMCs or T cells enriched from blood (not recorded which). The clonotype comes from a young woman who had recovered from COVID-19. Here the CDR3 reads CASSLALSSYNEQFF. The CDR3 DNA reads TGTGCCAGCAGCTTAGCACTGAGCTCCTACAATGAGCAGTTCTTC.